Below are 25 T cell receptor beta chains sequenced from a single sample in a study of T-cell memory formation after mild COVID-19. Using its own MiXCR run on the 5' RACE reads, TCRdb lists one record per CDR3 protein. The sample holds roughly 610,000 distinct CDR3 sequences, approximately 15% seen once. The sample consisted of PBMCs or a T cell subset sorted from them (not recorded which). The receptor set was obtained from an adult woman who had mild COVID-19 (a few samples of this study predate the infection). Cell type and time point are not known.

This clonotype has more than one count but fewer than ten. The rearrangement uses TRBV20-1 and TRBJ2-7; 10 nucleotides match TRBD1. The CDR3 loop spans 17 amino acids. Per germline, CDR1 DFQATT and CDR2 SNEGSKA (reference sequence). V dropped 3 bases and J dropped 2; count of bases not matched to a gene: 13. The CDR3 DNA follows: TGCAGTGCTAGTCCCATCCCGGGACAGGGGAGGCCCTACGAGCAGTACTTC. Translation: CSASPIPGQGRPYEQYF.

This clonotype turned up a few times. CDR3 in DNA: TGTGCCACCAGCAGAGATCTGGGGGGGGTCTCCTACGAGCAGTACTTC. It translates to CATSRDLGGVSYEQYF. V gene TRBV15 combines with J gene TRBJ2-7, with 7 bases that match TRBD2. V gave up 0 bases and J gave up 0 bases; unmatched junction bases: 5. This CDR3 has 16 amino acids. Germline values: CDR1 LNHNV, CDR2 YYDKDF (reference sequence).

The chain carries TRBV24-1 and TRBJ2-1; D remains ambiguous. The J call may not be correct, given that the DNA end is closer to TRBJ2-5. Germline-derived CDR1 and CDR2 are KGHDR and SFDVKD. The CDR3 is made up of 13 amino acids. Here the CDR3 reads CATSLGFGETQYF. The CDR3 DNA reads as TGTGCCACCAGTTTGGGTTTTGGGGAGACCCAGTACTTC.

This chain links TRBV5-1 with TRBJ1-2, with 7 bases fitting TRBD1. V lost 3 bases to trimming and J lost 4 bases; unmatched junction nucleotides: 18. The germline V gene has CDR1 SGHRS and CDR2 YFSETQ. The CDR3 is 18 amino acids. As DNA, the CDR3 is TGCGCCAGCAGCTCAAGATTCAACCGGGACAGCGGCGGCTATGGCTACACCTTC. This sequence encodes CASSSRFNRDSGGYGYTF.

This clonotype has only a few counts. The CDR3 DNA reads TGTGCCAGCAGTTTAGTAACAGGGTCTGGAAACACCATATATTTT. It codes for CASSLVTGSGNTIYF. The rearrangement joins TRBV12-3 or TRBV12-4 to TRBJ1-3; tentatively, D is TRBD1 (6 bases). The length of the CDR3 is 15 residues. V was clipped by 1 base and J by 1 base, with 8 bases between them.

This clonotype was counted between two and nine times. The chain employs TRBV15 and TRBJ2-7; 10 bases align to TRBD1. The germline V gene encodes CDR1 LNHNV and CDR2 YYDKDF (reference sequence). V lost 5 bases, J lost 5 bases, and 6 bases stayed unmatched. The CDR3 contains 14 residues. CDR3 sequence (DNA): TGTGCCACCAGCGACCGGGACAGGGGACACGAGCAGTACTTC. It specifies CATSDRDRGHEQYF.

The J gene is TRBJ1-1, the V gene TRBV7-2; tentatively, D is TRBD1 (5 bases). The CDR3 has 14 residues. The V gene lost 4 bases and the J gene lost 3 bases, with 12 bases spanning the gap. Germline-derived CDR1 and CDR2 are SGHTA and FQGNSA. CDR3 DNA sequence: TGTGCCAGCAGCTACGGCAGGGCTTACACTGAAGCTTTCTTT. Amino acid sequence: CASSYGRAYTEAFF.

The J gene is TRBJ2-1, the V gene TRBV7-6; 9 nucleotides agree with TRBD2. The CDR3 covers 11 residues. The trim removed 8 bases at V and 9 bases at J, leaving 2 bases unmatched. Germline V CDR1 and CDR2: SGHVS, FNYEAQ. The CDR3 DNA is TGTGCCAGCGCGCGGGGGGGTGAGCAGTTCTTC. Residues: CASARGGEQFF.

This rearrangement joins TRBV6-5 to TRBJ2-1, with D uncertain. CDR3 length: 13 residues. CDR1 and CDR2 (germline): MNHEY, SVGAGI. V lost 0 bases and J 5 bases, leaving 5 bases between the germline ends. The CDR3 spells CASSYSWDNEQFF. For the CDR3, the DNA is TGTGCCAGCAGTTACTCTTGGGACAATGAGCAGTTCTTC.

The rearrangement links TRBV30 to TRBJ2-7, with no clear D. This CDR3 comprises 12 residues. Trimming stripped 8 bases from V and 4 bases from J, with 15 bases between. Germline assignment: CDR1 GTSNPN and CDR2 SVGIG (reference sequence). CDR3 residues: CALRRGTYEQYF. The DNA for the CDR3 is TGTGCCCTAAGGAGAGGCACGTACGAGCAGTACTTC.

The chain carries TRBV4-1 and TRBJ1-6, with D unclear. This CDR3 comprises 15 residues. The germline V and J ends were trimmed by 1 base and 5 bases, with 9 bases remaining between them. Germline loops: CDR1 MGHRA, CDR2 YSYEKL. This chain's CDR3 is CASSQAELNNSPLHF. The CDR3 nucleotides read TGCGCCAGCAGCCAAGCCGAACTTAATAATTCACCCCTCCACTTT.

J is TRBJ1-1 and V is TRBV7-2; D is unresolved. The V gene lost 9 bases and the J gene lost 0 bases, with 14 bases spanning the gap. Germline-derived CDR1 and CDR2 are SGHTA and FQGNSA. CDR3 length equals 14 residues. The DNA for the CDR3 is TGTGCCAGTCTAGCCACCCAAATGAACACTGAAGCTTTCTTT. Protein product: CASLATQMNTEAFF.

V and J are TRBV7-2 and TRBJ2-7, with 10 positions matching TRBD2. The CDR3 totals 15 residues. Trimming cost V 1 base and J 6 bases; bases outside gene matches: 6. Germline V CDR1 and CDR2: SGHTA, FQGNSA. Here the CDR3 reads CASSLVLAGVTEQYF. CDR3 coding DNA: TGTGCCAGCAGCTTAGTTCTAGCGGGAGTAACCGAGCAGTACTTC.

This chain links TRBV12-3 or TRBV12-4 with TRBJ1-1, with a possible D match to TRBD1 (5 bases). The CDR3 runs to 14 residues. V was shortened by 3 bases and J by 6 bases, with 14 bases between the two germline ends. The CDR3 reads CASSFSDTLAEAFF. Here the CDR3 DNA reads TGTGCCAGCAGTTTTTCGGACACCTTAGCTGAAGCTTTCTTT.

A few counts support this clonotype. The V call is TRBV19, the J call TRBJ1-1; a possible D gene is TRBD1 (5 bases). Trimming shortened V by 6 bases and J by 1 base, and 15 bases separated the two germline ends. Germline V gives CDR1 LNHDA, CDR2 SQIVND (reference sequence). The CDR3 runs 15 residues. CDR3 nucleotides: TGTGCCAGTAGATATCTGCGGGGGGGGAACACTGAAGCTTTCTTT. It yields the protein CASRYLRGGNTEAFF.

The V gene is TRBV27, the J gene TRBJ2-1; possibly TRBD1 or TRBD2 for D (5 bases each). The CDR3 has 16 residues. Trimming shortened V by 5 bases and J by 3 bases, and 17 bases separated the two germline ends. Per germline, CDR1 MNHEY and CDR2 SMNVEV (reference sequence). CDR3 region: CASSPDWGTGYNEQFF. The CDR3 region has the DNA TGTGCCAGCAGTCCCGACTGGGGGACCGGCTACAATGAGCAGTTCTTC.

The genes are TRBV4-1 and TRBJ2-7; 8 nucleotides agree with TRBD2. Per the germline V gene, CDR1 is MGHRA and CDR2 is YSYEKL. The CDR3 consists of 15 residues. Trimming took 0 bases from V and 4 from J; bases not matched to a gene: 5. CDR3 in DNA: TGCGCCAGCAGCCAAGAATCGCGGGAGGATTACGAGCAGTACTTC. Amino acid sequence: CASSQESREDYEQYF.

The sample holds a few counts of this clonotype. The V gene is TRBV18, the J gene TRBJ1-2; D gene uncertain. The CDR3 has 13 residues. Germline V lookup: CDR1 KGHSH, CDR2 LQKENI. Trimming cost V 6 bases and J 5 bases, with 13 bases left between them. This CDR3 is CASSPSEAYGYTF. The DNA for the CDR3 is TGTGCCAGCTCTCCATCTGAGGCGTATGGCTACACCTTC.

V and J are TRBV12-3 or TRBV12-4 and TRBJ2-1; 8 bases match TRBD1. Germline trimming cut 7 bases from V and 4 bases from J; bases unmatched to any gene: 9. CDR3 length: 15 amino acids. DNA for the CDR3: TGTGCCAGCAAACCCGGGGACAGGAGATACAATGAGCAGTTCTTC. Translation gives CASKPGDRRYNEQFF.

This clonotype was detected many times. The rearrangement links TRBV4-1 to TRBJ2-7, with TRBD2 matching over 7 bases. The CDR3 length is 14 residues. Germline CDR1 and CDR2: MGHRA and YSYEKL. Unmatched junction bases numbered 3, after V lost 1 base and J lost 3 bases. The chain's CDR3 is CASSQGAGSYEQYF. In nucleotides, the CDR3 is TGCGCCAGCAGCCAAGGAGCGGGGAGCTACGAGCAGTACTTC.

CDR3 DNA sequence: TGTGCCAGCAGCTTAGGGGCCCTGGCGAGCGGGAGGGCCGAGCAGTACTTC. The encoded protein is CASSLGALASGRAEQYF. The V and J genes are TRBV13 and TRBJ2-7; 10 bases are a match to TRBD2. With 0 bases clipped from V and 6 bases from J, the junction kept 11 bases outside the gene matches. CDR1 is PRHDT, CDR2 FYEKMQ, per germline (reference sequence). CDR3 length: 17 amino acids.

This clonotype was picked up a small number of times. This rearrangement joins TRBV9 to TRBJ2-1; TRBD1 agrees at 11 bases. Germline V gene data show CDR1 as SGDLS and CDR2 as YYNGEE. With 0 bases clipped from V and 5 bases from J, the junction kept 4 bases outside the gene matches. The CDR3 totals 16 residues. In nucleotides, the CDR3 is TGTGCCAGCAGCGTAGGCTTGGGACAGGGGGACAATGAGCAGTTCTTC. Its translation: CASSVGLGQGDNEQFF. Drawing the rest from reference TRBV9 and TRBJ2-1, the complete variable domain is DSGVTQTPKHLITATGQRVTLRCSPRSGDLSVYWYQQSLDQGLQFLIQYYNGEERAKGNILERFSAQQFPDLHSELNLSSLELGDSALYFCASSVGLGQGDNEQFFGPGTRLTVL.

The chain recombines TRBV4-1 with TRBJ2-1; possibly TRBD2 for D (5 bases). Trimming took off 4 bases at V and 9 bases at J, with 13 bases between the two ends. CDR3 length: 13 amino acids. From germline, CDR1 is MGHRA and CDR2 YSYEKL. This CDR3 is CASSPPGGFEQFF. CDR3 coding DNA: TGCGCCAGCAGCCCTCCCGGCGGGTTTGAGCAGTTCTTC.

CDR3 amino acids: CATSTSGTNSPLHF. CDR3 nucleotide sequence: TGTGCCACCAGCACCTCAGGGACCAATTCACCCCTCCACTTT. This sequence joins TRBV15 and TRBJ1-6; possible D gene TRBD1, 5 bases. Germline lookup yields CDR1 LNHNV and CDR2 YYDKDF (reference sequence). V gave up 4 bases and J gave up 7 bases, with 11 bases separating them. CDR3 length equals 14 residues.

The chain joins TRBV5-1 to TRBJ2-1; possibly TRBD2 for D (5 bases). Germline V gene data show CDR1 as SGHRS and CDR2 as YFSETQ. V lost 4 bases, J lost 0 bases, and 14 bases lay in between. This CDR3 spans 16 amino acids. The CDR3 region is CASSPQPGSSYNEQFF. CDR3 sequence (DNA): TGCGCCAGCAGCCCCCAGCCGGGGAGCTCCTACAATGAGCAGTTCTTC.